This TCR beta chain derives from a study of T cell responses to AZD1222 COVID-19 vaccine. Study-wide results and caveats: At baseline, seropositivity was found in only six or seven AZD1222 recipients. Regions left unmutated in variants are reportedly the target of nearly half of spike-specific TCRs.

TCRdb's copy holds only in-frame clones and misses some; the assay was immunoSEQ multiplex PCR. Among around 71,000 clones listed, over 70% were seen once. On this clone: No antigen is known for it.

The germline gives CDR1 LNHDA, CDR2 SQIVND (reference sequence). Trimming shortened V by 3 bases and J by 3 bases, and 8 bases separated the two germline ends. The CDR3 is 13 amino acids. The source material was peripheral blood, sampled 28 days after the second AZD1222 dose. The chain is built from TRBV19 and TRBJ1-1; no reliable D call. This receptor was taken from an adult who received the AZD1222 COVID-19 vaccine. This CDR3 reads CASSIAVDTEAFF. DNA of the CDR3: TGTGCCAGTAGTATTGCAGTTGACACTGAAGCTTTCTTT.